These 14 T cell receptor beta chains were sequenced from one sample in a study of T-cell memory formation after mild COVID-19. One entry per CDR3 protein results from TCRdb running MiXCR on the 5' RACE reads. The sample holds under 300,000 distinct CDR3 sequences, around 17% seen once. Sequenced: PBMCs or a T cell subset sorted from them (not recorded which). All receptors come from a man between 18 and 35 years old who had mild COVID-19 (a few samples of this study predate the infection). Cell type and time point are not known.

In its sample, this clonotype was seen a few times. The CDR3 nucleotides are TGCAGTGCTACACACATGGATGAAAAACTGTTTTTT. Protein product: CSATHMDEKLFF. The V gene is TRBV20-1, the J gene TRBJ1-4; D is undetermined. The V and J ends lost 4 bases and 6 bases respectively, with 9 bases between them. The CDR3 consists of 12 residues. Per the germline V gene, CDR1 is DFQATT and CDR2 is SNEGSKA (reference sequence).

The CDR3 DNA reads TGTGCCAGCACCTTCAGGGCGGACGAGCAGTACGTC. Translated, it gives CASTFRADEQYV. The chain employs TRBV2 and TRBJ2-7, with TRBD1 as a possible D gene (5 bases). The CDR3 has 12 residues. Per germline, CDR1 SNHLY and CDR2 FYNNEI. V was pared by 7 bases and J by 5 bases, with 12 bases between.

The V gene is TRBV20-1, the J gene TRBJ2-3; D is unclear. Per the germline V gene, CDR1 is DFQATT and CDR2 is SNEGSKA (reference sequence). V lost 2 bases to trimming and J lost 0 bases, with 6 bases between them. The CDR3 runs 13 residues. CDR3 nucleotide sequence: TGCAGTGCTAGACGTGATAGCACAGATACGCAGTATTTT. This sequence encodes CSARRDSTDTQYF.

DNA of the CDR3: TGTGCCATGACGGGACTACTAACTGCAGATACGCAGTATTTT. This encodes CAMTGLLTADTQYF. This rearrangement joins TRBV14 to TRBJ2-3, with 7 bases fitting TRBD2. Germline V gene sequence: CDR1 SGHDN, CDR2 FVKESK. CDR3 length equals 14 residues. V shed 10 bases, J shed 4 bases, and the junction held 11 bases outside the gene matches.

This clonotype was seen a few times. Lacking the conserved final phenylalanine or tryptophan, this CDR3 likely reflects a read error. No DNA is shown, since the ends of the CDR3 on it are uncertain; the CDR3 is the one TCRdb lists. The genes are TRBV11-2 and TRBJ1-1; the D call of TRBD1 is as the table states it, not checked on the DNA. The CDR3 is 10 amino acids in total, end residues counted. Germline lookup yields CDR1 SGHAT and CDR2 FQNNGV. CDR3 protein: CASNYGGPRH.

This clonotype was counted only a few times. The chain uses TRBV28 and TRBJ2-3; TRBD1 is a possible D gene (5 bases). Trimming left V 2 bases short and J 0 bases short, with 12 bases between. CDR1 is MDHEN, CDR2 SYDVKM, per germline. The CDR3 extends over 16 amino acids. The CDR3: CASSLVGSGSTDTQYF. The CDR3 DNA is TGTGCCAGCAGTTTAGTGGGTTCAGGGAGCACAGATACGCAGTATTTT.

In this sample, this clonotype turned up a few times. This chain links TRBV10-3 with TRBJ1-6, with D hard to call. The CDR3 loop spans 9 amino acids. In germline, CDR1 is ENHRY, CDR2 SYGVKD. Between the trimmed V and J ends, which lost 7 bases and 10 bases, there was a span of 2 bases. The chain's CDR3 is CAITSPLHF. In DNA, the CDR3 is TGTGCCATCACCTCACCCCTCCACTTT.

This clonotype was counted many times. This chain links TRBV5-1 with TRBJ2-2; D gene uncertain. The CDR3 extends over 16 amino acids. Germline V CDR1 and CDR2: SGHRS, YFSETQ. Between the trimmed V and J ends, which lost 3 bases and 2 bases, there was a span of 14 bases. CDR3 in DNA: TGCGCCAGCAGCTACAGTGCAGTCACAAACACCGGGGAGCTGTTTTTT. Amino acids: CASSYSAVTNTGELFF.

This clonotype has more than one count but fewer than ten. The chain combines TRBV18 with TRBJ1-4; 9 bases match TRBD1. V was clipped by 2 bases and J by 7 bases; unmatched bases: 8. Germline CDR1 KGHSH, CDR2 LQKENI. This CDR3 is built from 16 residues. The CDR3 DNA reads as TGTGCCAGCTCACCAACCGGGACAGGGCCCTCTGAAAAACTGTTTTTT. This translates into CASSPTGTGPSEKLFF.

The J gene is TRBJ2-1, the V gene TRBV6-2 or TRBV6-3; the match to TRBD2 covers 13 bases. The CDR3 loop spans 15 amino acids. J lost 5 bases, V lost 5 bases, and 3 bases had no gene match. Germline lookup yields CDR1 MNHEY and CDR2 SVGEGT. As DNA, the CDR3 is TGTGCCAGCAGTAAAGGGACTAGCGGGAACAATGAGCAGTTCTTC. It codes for CASSKGTSGNNEQFF.

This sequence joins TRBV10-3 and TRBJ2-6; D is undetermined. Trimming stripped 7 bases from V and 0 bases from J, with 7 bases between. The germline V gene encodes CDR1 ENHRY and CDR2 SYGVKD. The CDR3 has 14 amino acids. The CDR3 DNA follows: TGTGCCATCAAGGGAAGCTCTGGGGCCAACGTCCTGACTTTC. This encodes CAIKGSSGANVLTF.

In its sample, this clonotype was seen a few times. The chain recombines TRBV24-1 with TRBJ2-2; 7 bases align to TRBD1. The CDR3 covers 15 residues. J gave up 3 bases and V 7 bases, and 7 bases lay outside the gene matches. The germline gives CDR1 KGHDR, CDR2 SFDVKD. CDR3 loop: CATRPGQPDTGELFF. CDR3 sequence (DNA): TGTGCCACCAGGCCGGGACAGCCAGACACCGGGGAGCTGTTTTTT.

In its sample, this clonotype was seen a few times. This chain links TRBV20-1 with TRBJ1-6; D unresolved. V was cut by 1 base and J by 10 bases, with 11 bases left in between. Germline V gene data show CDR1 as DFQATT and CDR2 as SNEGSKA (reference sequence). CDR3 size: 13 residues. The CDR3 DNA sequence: TGCAGTGCTAGAGTGGGAATAGGCTCACCCCTCCACTTT. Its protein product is CSARVGIGSPLHF.

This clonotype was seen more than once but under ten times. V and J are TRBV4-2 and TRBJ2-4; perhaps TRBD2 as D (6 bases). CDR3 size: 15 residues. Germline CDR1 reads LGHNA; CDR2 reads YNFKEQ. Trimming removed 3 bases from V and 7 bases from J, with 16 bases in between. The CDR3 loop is CASSQEMAGWNIQYF. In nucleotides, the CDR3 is TGTGCCAGCAGCCAGGAGATGGCGGGGTGGAACATTCAGTACTTC.